This TCR beta chain was identified in a study of shared clonotypes between healthy human individuals. Background on the study: CD8 memory received one plate per donor, CD8 naive two, CD4 memory three and CD4 naive three.

Only in-frame clones appear in the TCRdb table, and some are missing; sequencing was by immunoSEQ multiplex PCR. Here the sample spans some 680,000 clones, around 73% being singletons. CDR3 length: 11 amino acids. Germline V gene data show CDR1 as DFQATT and CDR2 as SNEGSKA (reference sequence). The V segment lost 3 bases and the J segment 11 bases; nucleotides outside the gene matches: 5. About this clone itself: Its target is not known.

Findings and caveats of the study: Memory subsets generally showed smaller estimated richness than naive subsets did.

The source is a young woman in good health. Sequencing was done on a sample of memory CD4+ T cells sorted from blood. Subset noted: CD45RA-negative fraction. V usage is TRBV20-1 and J usage is TRBJ2-5, with 8 nucleotides matching TRBD1. This CDR3 reads CSASNTGGQYF. The CDR3 bases are TGCAGTGCTAGTAATACAGGGGGTCAGTACTTC.